The clone carrying this TCR beta chain came up many times. The sample is drawn from a study of T cells in Graves' hyperthyroidism and ophthalmopathy. The overall study: At initial diagnosis, before any treatment had begun, peripheral blood was obtained.

RNA transcripts served as the template for amplifying TCR beta CDR3 regions. HTBI primers were employed in a first-round RT-PCR of the TCR CDR3. TCRdb called the multiplex PCR reads again in MiXCR, with one record for every CDR3 protein. The table has 300,000 to 350,000 distinct CDR3 sequences, 15% to 20% seen once. J was trimmed by 4 bases and V by 0 bases; bases with no gene match: 11. The germline gives CDR1 SGHAT, CDR2 FQNNGV. There are 17 residues in the CDR3. The sample taken for sequencing was blood. The V gene is TRBV11-2, the J gene TRBJ1-1, with TRBD1 identical over 7 bases. This sequence was found in a woman between 35 and 50 years old with Graves' ophthalmopathy. The chain's CDR3 is CASSLDSWAGGSTEAFF. CDR3 DNA sequence: TGTGCCAGCAGCTTAGATTCGTGGGCAGGGGGAAGCACTGAAGCTTTCTTT.